This passage covers 8 T cell receptor beta chains from one sample sequenced in a study of T cell responses to AZD1222 COVID-19 vaccine. Libraries were prepared by immunoSEQ multiplex PCR; TCRdb keeps only in-frame clonotypes and omits some of them. This table has over 55,000 clones, over 60% appearing once. Sequencing was performed on peripheral blood, taken 28 days after the second AZD1222 dose. These receptors originate from an adult who received the AZD1222 COVID-19 vaccine.

The chain carries TRBV19 and TRBJ1-4; D gene ambiguous. The CDR3 extends over 15 amino acids. V was cut by 3 bases and J by 8 bases, with 16 bases left in between. Germline-derived CDR1 and CDR2 are LNHDA and SQIVND (reference sequence). The CDR3 sequence: CASSIRGDLGEKLFF. CDR3 sequence (DNA): TGTGCCAGTAGTATCAGAGGAGATCTGGGAGAAAAACTGTTTTTT.

V and J are TRBV24-1 and TRBJ2-1; D could derive from TRBD1 or TRBD2 (6 bases each). There are 13 residues in the CDR3. With 7 bases removed from V and 14 bases from J, the gap between germline ends came to 20 bases. Germline CDR1 and CDR2: KGHDR and SFDVKD. The DNA of the CDR3 is TGTGCCACCAGCCCCTCCGTTGGGGGGCGTAAGTTCTTC. It is translated as CATSPSVGGRKFF.

This sequence joins TRBV7-2 and TRBJ2-2, with D possibly matching TRBD2 (6 bases). Germline V gene data show CDR1 as SGHTA and CDR2 as FQGNSA. Trimming stripped 1 base from V and 5 bases from J, with 11 bases between. The CDR3 has 15 residues. CDR3 residues: CASSLGGVGTGELFF. Written as DNA, the CDR3 is TGTGCCAGCAGCTTAGGCGGGGTCGGGACCGGGGAGCTGTTTTTT.

The J gene is TRBJ2-2, the V gene TRBV19; no definite D call. This CDR3 is 13 amino acids long. Germline V CDR1 and CDR2: LNHDA, SQIVND (reference sequence). V dropped 6 bases and J dropped 7 bases, with 12 bases sitting between them. In DNA form, the CDR3 reads TGTGCCAGTAGGCCCCTTTCTGGCGGGGAGCTGTTTTTT. Its translation: CASRPLSGGELFF.

The chain has TRBV11-3 and TRBJ2-2, with TRBD2 identical over 12 bases. Trimming removed 1 base from V and 1 base from J; junction bases left unmatched: 4. Germline values: CDR1 SGHNT, CDR2 YENEEA. The CDR3 totals 18 residues. CDR3 sequence reads: CASSLVLAGGRNTGELFF. CDR3 nucleotides: TGTGCCAGCAGCTTAGTACTAGCGGGGGGACGGAACACCGGGGAGCTGTTTTTT.

In this sample, this clone turned up a few times. The gene calls are TRBV6-6 and TRBJ1-2; 8 bases are shared with TRBD1. V lost 5 bases, J lost 5 bases, and 10 bases stayed unmatched. This CDR3 region has 15 residues. Germline V gives CDR1 MNHNY, CDR2 SVGAGI (reference sequence). Here the CDR3 reads CASSGAGTGTYGYTF. CDR3 coding DNA: TGTGCCAGCAGTGGTGCCGGGACAGGAACATATGGCTACACCTTC.

The chain combines TRBV24-1 with TRBJ2-3, with D unresolved. This CDR3 spans 16 amino acids. Trimming cost V 3 bases and J 6 bases, with 18 bases left between them. The germline V gene encodes CDR1 KGHDR and CDR2 SFDVKD. The CDR3 protein is CATSDGRGYDIDTQYF. In DNA, the CDR3 is TGTGCCACCAGTGATGGACGAGGTTACGACATCGATACGCAGTATTTT.

This clone was picked up a small number of times. The rearrangement uses TRBV2 and TRBJ1-4, with TRBD1 matching 10 bases. V shed 0 bases and J 8 bases; nucleotides not matched to a gene: 9. Germline loops: CDR1 SNHLY, CDR2 FYNNEI. This CDR3 spans 17 amino acids. CDR3 nucleotide sequence: TGTGCCAGCAGTGAAGCTCAGATCGGGACAGGGGACGAAAAACTGTTTTTT. This encodes CASSEAQIGTGDEKLFF.